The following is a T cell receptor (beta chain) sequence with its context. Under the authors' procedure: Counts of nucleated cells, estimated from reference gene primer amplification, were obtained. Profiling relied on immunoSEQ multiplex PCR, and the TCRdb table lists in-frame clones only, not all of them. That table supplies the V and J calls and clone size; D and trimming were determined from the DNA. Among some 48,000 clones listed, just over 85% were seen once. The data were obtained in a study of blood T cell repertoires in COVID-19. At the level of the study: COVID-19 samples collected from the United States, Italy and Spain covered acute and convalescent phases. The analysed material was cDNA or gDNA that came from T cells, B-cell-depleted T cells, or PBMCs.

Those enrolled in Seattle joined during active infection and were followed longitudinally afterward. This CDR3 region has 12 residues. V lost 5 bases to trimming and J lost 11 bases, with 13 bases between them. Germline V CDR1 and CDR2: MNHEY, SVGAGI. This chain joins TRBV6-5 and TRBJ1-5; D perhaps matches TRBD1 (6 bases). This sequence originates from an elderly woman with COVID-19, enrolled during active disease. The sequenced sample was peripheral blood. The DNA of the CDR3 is TGTGCCAGCAGTAATGGACAGTCGGCCCAGCATTTT. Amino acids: CASSNGQSAQHF.